This T cell receptor (beta chain) appears in the sequencing data of a study of blood T cell repertoires in COVID-19. Seattle patient enrollment occurred during active infection, with longitudinal follow-up thereafter. The table came from immunoSEQ multiplex PCR; TCRdb's copy has only in-frame clones and leaves some out. The table shows 250,000 to 300,000 clones, with roughly 90% occurring only once. CDR1 is MNHEY, CDR2 SVGAGI, per germline. V lost 6 bases and J lost 4; bases outside the gene matches: 9. The CDR3 has 14 residues. The specimen was peripheral blood. The sequence was obtained from an older woman with COVID-19, enrolled during active disease. V is TRBV6-5 and J is TRBJ2-7; 7 nucleotides line up with TRBD1. DNA for the CDR3: TGTGCCAGCAGAAGGGACAGAGTGACTTACGAGCAGTACTTC. Translation gives CASRRDRVTYEQYF.